This T cell receptor (beta chain) was observed in a study of cytomegalovirus exposure and HLA in healthy donors. Study as a whole: Previous work identified roughly 120 million unique TCR beta sequences from about 179 million T cells. Study-wide results and caveats: The authors enumerated over 150 TCR beta chains as linked to cytomegalovirus. Accurate prediction of HLA-A and HLA-B alleles (for most subjects) was reportedly achieved from TCR beta sequences.

This PCR relied on a set of 60 Vbeta primers and 13 Jbeta primers. Some clones are missing from TCRdb's copy, which holds only in-frame ones; the method was immunoSEQ multiplex PCR. The data show 80,000 to 95,000 clones, 75% to 85% seen once. Sampled while nominally healthy, donors likely had unrecorded immune exposures. The germline V gene encodes CDR1 MNHNY and CDR2 SVGAGI (reference sequence). The CDR3 sequence is 13 residues long. Trimming took 2 bases from V and 4 from J, leaving 8 bases between them. As concerns this clone: The target antigen is unknown.

The chain has TRBV6-6 and TRBJ1-1; no reliable D call. The source material was PBMCs. The TCR was taken from a woman aged 40 to 49 in good health and CMV-seropositive. Here the CDR3 reads CASSYTVSTEAFF. The CDR3 DNA follows: TGTGCCAGCAGTTACACGGTGAGCACTGAAGCTTTCTTT.